This T cell receptor (beta chain) was sequenced in a study of blood T cell repertoires in COVID-19. Study at large: In each case, the material was cDNA or gDNA derived from T cells, B-cell-depleted T cells, or PBMCs.

This CDR3 comprises 16 residues. Germline V gene sequence: CDR1 WNHNN, CDR2 SYGVQD (reference sequence). Trimming cost V 2 bases and J 0 bases, with 12 bases left between them. Authors' processing steps: The authors estimated nucleated cell counts from reference gene primer amplification. Repertoires were generated with immunoSEQ multiplex PCR, while TCRdb's copy carries only in-frame clones and drops some. V and J calls and clone size are those listed in that table; D and trimming were worked out from the DNA. The table shows about 290,000 clones, with just under 85% occurring only once. The V and J genes are TRBV10-1 and TRBJ2-3, with a weak D call TRBD2 (6 bases). This clonotype originated in a woman aged 50 to 60 with active or convalescent COVID-19. What was sequenced was peripheral blood. The CDR3 reads CASSEVLGTSTDTQYF. Written as DNA, the CDR3 is TGCGCCAGCAGTGAGGTGCTGGGGACTAGCACAGATACGCAGTATTTT.